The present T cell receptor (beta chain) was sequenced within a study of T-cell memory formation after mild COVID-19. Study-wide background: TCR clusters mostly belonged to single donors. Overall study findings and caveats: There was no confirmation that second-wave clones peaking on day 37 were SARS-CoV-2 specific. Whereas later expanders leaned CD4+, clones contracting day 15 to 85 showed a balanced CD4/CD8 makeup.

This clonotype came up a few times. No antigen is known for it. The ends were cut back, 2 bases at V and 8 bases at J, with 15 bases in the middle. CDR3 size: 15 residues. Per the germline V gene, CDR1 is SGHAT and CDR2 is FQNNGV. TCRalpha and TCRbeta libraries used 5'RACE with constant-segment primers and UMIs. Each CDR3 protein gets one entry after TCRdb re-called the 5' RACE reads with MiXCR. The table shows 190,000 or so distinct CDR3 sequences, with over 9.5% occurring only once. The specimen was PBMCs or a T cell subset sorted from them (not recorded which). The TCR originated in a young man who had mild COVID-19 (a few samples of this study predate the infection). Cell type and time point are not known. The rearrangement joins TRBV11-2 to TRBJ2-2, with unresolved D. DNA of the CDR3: TGTGCCAGCAGCTTATTCGGGTATCCAGTAGGGGAGCTGTTTTTT. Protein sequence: CASSLFGYPVGELFF.